The clone carrying this T cell receptor beta chain was observed many times. The target antigen is unknown. Unique molecular identifiers were used to barcode this TCRbeta library. Via MiXCR, TCRdb re-called the PCR reads, giving one row per CDR3 protein. Among 480,000 or so distinct CDR3 sequences, roughly a tenth were seen once, and the ten largest hold 2% to 2.5%. This entry comes from a study of T-cell reconstitution after alpha-beta-depleted transplantation in children. The germline gives CDR1 LGHNA, CDR2 YSLEER. V was trimmed by 4 bases and J by 3 bases, leaving 13 bases between them. The CDR3 sequence is 15 residues long. Study findings and constraints: Reported findings indicate that, about two months after transplant, alpha-beta T cells came from several hundred expanded clones, which were derived from non-depleted graft cells. Some patients showed high day-60 TCRbeta diversity, which derived from surviving recipient T cells and thymic progenitors. The authors attributed T-cell counts and diversity one year after transplant mostly to newly produced T cells.

The clonotype comes from a child aged 2-15 years with inherited bone marrow failure, due to receive a stem cell transplant. The sequencing here drew on PBMCs, taken before TCRalphabeta/CD19-depleted stem cell transplant. The chain combines TRBV4-3 with TRBJ2-1; D possibly corresponds to TRBD2 (6 bases). The CDR3 region is CASSRDRSGYNEQFF. The CDR3 bases are TGCGCCAGCAGCCGAGACCGTAGCGGCTACAATGAGCAGTTCTTC.